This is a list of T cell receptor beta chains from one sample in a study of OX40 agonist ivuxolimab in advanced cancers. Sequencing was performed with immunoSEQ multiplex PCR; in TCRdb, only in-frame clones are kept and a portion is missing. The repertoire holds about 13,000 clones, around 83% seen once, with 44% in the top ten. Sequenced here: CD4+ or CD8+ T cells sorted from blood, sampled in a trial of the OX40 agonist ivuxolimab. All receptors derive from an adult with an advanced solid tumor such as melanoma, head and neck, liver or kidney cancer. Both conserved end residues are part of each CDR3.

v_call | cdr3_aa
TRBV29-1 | CSVPGTFF
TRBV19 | CASSFGTGVGNTIYF
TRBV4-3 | CASSQGPGQGDYEQYF
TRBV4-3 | CASSQALAWETQYF
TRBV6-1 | CASSPGTELGETQYF
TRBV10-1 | CASSEDRETDTQYF
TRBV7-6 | CASRNPGSNTGELFF
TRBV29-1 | CSVEETGQRSHEQYF
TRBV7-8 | CASSEGRSYNSPLHF
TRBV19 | CASSGALQGGNTEAFF
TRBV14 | CASSFFGSNEQFF
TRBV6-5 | CASSLAGGLGETQYF
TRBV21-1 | CASSKDSNGSWSYNEQFF
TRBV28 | CASSSDQTQYF
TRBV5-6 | CASSLEQRGETQYF
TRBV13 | CASSMIGTGANEKLFF
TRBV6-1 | CASSEPSEQYF
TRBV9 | CASSERTSGGYNEQFF
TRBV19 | CASTVAANTEAFF
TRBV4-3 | CASSAYRGSGEKLFF
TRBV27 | CASSLWGSNTGELFF
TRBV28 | CASSLSPEAFF
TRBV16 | CASSVTGGNQPQHF
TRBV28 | CAGAWTGDEETQYF
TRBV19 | CASSIAGAVSYEQYF
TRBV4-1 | CASSQESSGNHEQYF
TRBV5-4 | CASSPTGVNTEAFF
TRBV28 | CASSLPTEEPVYEQYF
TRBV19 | CASSIWAGSTDTQYF
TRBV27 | CASSLTGLGEQYF
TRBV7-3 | CASSLIPTDTQYF
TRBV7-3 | CASSSGQGEYNEQFF
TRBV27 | CASSFRGTEQYF
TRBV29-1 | CSVALRSYEQYF
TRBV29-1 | CSVERTSPSYEQYF
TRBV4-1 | CASSQDAWDRGVEAFF
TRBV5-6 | CASSAVGHTEAFF
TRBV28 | CASSLWTDQPQHF